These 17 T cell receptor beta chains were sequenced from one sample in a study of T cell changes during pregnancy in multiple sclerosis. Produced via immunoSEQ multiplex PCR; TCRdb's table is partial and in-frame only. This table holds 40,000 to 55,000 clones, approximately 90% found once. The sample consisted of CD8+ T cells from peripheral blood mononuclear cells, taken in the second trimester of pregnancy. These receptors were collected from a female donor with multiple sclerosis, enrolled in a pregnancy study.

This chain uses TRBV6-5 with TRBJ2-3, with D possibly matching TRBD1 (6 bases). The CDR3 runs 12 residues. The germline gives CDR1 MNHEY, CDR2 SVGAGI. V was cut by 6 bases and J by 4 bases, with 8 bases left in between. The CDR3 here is CASRTGSDTQYF. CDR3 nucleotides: TGTGCCAGCAGAACAGGGTCAGATACGCAGTATTTT.

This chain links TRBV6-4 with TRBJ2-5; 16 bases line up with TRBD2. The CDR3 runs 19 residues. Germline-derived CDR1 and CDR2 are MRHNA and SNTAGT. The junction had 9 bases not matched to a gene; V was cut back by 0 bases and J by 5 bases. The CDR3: CASSDSAGTSGGAGETQYF. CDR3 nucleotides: TGTGCCAGCAGTGACTCTGCCGGGACTAGCGGGGGGGCCGGTGAGACCCAGTACTTC.

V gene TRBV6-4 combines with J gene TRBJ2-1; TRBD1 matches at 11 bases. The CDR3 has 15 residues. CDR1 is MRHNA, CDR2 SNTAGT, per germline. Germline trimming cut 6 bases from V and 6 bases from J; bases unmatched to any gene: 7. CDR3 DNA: TGTGCCAGCAGCGAAGCCGGGACAGGGGGCAATGAGCAGTTCTTC. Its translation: CASSEAGTGGNEQFF.

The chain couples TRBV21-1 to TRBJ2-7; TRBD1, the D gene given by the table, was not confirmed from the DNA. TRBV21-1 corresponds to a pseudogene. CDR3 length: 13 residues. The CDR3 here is CASSKWQDYEQYF. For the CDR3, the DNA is TGTGCCAGCAGCAAATGGCAGGACTACGAGCAGTACTTC.

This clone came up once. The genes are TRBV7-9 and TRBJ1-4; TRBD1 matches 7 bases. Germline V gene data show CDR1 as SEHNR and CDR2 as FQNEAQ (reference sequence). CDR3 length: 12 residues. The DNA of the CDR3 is TGTGCTTCAGGGGGAGCGAGCGAAAAACTGTTTTTT. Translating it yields CASGGASEKLFF.

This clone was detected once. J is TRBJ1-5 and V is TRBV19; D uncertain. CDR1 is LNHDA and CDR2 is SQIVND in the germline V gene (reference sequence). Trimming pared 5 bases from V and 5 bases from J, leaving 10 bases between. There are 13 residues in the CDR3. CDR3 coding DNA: TGTGCCAGTAGTCCTTTTGAGGATCAGCCCCAGCATTTT. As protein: CASSPFEDQPQHF.

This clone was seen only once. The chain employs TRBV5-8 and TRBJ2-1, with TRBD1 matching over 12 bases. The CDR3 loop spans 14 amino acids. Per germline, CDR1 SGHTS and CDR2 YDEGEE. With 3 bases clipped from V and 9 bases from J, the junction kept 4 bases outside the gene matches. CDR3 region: CASSWGQGAFEQFF. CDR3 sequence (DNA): TGTGCCAGCAGCTGGGGACAGGGGGCATTTGAGCAGTTCTTC.

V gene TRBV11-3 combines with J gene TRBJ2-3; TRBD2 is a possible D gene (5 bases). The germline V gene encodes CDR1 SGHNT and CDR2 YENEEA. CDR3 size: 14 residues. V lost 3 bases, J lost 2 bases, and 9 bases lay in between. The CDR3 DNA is TGTGCCAGCAGCTTCACGGGGTACACAGATACGCAGTATTTT. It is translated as CASSFTGYTDTQYF.

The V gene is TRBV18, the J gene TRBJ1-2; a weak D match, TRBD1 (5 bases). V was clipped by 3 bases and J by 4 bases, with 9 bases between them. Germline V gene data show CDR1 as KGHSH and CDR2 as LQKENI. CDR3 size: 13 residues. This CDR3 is CASSPGQTYGYTF. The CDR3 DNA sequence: TGTGCCAGCTCACCGGGGCAGACCTATGGCTACACCTTC.

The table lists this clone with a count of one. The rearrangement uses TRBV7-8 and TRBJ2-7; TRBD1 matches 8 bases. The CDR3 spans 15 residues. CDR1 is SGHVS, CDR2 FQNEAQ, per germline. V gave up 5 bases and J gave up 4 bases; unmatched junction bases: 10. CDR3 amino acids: CASSLIGQGGYEQYF. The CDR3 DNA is TGTGCCAGCAGCCTTATTGGACAGGGAGGATACGAGCAGTACTTC.

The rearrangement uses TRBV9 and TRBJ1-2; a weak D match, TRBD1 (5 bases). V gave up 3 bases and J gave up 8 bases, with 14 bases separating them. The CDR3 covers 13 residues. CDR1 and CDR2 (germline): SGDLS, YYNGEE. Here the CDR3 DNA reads TGTGCCAGCAGCGAATGGGGGGGGACCGGCTACACCTTC. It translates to CASSEWGGTGYTF.

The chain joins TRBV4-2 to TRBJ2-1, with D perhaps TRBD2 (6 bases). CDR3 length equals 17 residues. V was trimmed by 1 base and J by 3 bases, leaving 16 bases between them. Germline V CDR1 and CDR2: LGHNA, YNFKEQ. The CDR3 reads CASSQARGAGLYNEQFF. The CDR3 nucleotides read TGTGCCAGCAGCCAAGCACGGGGCGCGGGGCTCTACAATGAGCAGTTCTTC.

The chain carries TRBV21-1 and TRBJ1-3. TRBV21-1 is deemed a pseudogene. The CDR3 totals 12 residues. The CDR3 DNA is TGTGCCAGCAGCAGGAGCTGGAACACCATATATTTT. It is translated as CASSRSWNTIYF.

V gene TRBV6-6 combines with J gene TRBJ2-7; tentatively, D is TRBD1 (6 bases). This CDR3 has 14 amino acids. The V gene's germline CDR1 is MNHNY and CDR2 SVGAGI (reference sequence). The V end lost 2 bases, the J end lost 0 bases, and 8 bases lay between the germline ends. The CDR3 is CASSYGTNSYEQYF. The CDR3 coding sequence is TGTGCCAGCAGTTACGGGACAAACTCCTACGAGCAGTACTTC.

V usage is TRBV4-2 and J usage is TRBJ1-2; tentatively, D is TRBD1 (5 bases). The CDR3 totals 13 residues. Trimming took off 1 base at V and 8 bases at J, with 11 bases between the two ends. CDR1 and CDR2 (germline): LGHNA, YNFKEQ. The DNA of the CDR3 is TGTGCCAGCAGCCAAGGGGGAGGGGACGGCTACACCTTC. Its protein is CASSQGGGDGYTF.

CDR3 region: CASTWDSSETQYF. The CDR3 nucleotides are TGTGCCAGCACCTGGGACTCTTCGGAGACCCAGTACTTC. The chain joins TRBV5-4 to TRBJ2-5, with D possibly being TRBD2 (6 bases). Germline assignment: CDR1 SGHNT and CDR2 YYREEE (reference sequence). The ends were cut back, 6 bases at V and 5 bases at J, with 14 bases in the middle. The length of the CDR3 is 13 residues.

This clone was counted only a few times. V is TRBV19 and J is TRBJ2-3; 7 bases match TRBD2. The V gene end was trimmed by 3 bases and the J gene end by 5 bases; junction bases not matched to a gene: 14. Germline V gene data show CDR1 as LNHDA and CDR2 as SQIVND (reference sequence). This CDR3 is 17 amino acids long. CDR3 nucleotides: TGTGCCAGTAGTATCCAGCCCCTAGCGGCGGTAAAAGATACGCAGTATTTT. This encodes CASSIQPLAAVKDTQYF.